Shown below are 18 T cell receptor beta chains from a single sample sequenced in a study of T cell repertoires in cytomegalovirus infection. Their specific antigens are unknown. From the reads, TCRdb called clonotypes with MiXCR, one entry per CDR3 protein. The data hold approximately 910,000 distinct CDR3 sequences, with 30% to 40% observed a single time. The specimen was cultured CD8+ T cells from PBMCs, collected from culture after CMV antigen stimulation. These receptors were obtained from a human donor in good health (CMV status not recorded). Some clones in this sample may be carry-over from other donors' samples.

This clonotype was seen more than once but under ten times. This chain joins TRBV5-5 and TRBJ2-3; 14 bases agree with TRBD2. The CDR3 totals 15 residues. The J segment lost 6 bases and the V segment lost 4 bases, leaving 4 bases of the junction unmatched. CDR1 and CDR2 (germline): SGHKS, YYEKEE (reference sequence). CDR3 in DNA: TGTGCCAGCAGCGTGGGACTAGCGGGGGAGGATACGCAGTATTTT. Translating it yields CASSVGLAGEDTQYF.

This clonotype came up many times. The genes are TRBV7-6 and TRBJ2-2; D gene unclear. CDR1 is SGHVS, CDR2 FNYEAQ, per germline. The CDR3 is made up of 16 amino acids. V shed 1 base and J shed 2 bases, with 11 bases lying between them. The CDR3 DNA is TGTGCCAGCAGCTTAGATGGGTACGGCAACACCGGGGAGCTGTTTTTT. This gives the protein CASSLDGYGNTGELFF.

The rearrangement joins TRBV27 to TRBJ1-2; a weak D match, TRBD1 (5 bases). The CDR3 is 13 residues long. V was shortened by 3 bases and J by 11 bases, with 16 bases between the two germline ends. Germline CDR1 is MNHEY and CDR2 is SMNVEV (reference sequence). CDR3 in amino acids: CASSFGRLWGYTF. CDR3 coding DNA: TGTGCCAGCAGTTTCGGCAGATTATGGGGGTACACCTTC.

The chain has TRBV7-9 and TRBJ2-1, with 8 bases fitting TRBD2. The CDR3 contains 14 residues. V trimming: 4 bases; J trimming: 10 bases; junction bases outside the gene matches: 9. Looked up from germline, CDR1 is SEHNR and CDR2 is FQNEAQ (reference sequence). The CDR3 DNA is TGTGCCAGCAGCTCCGGACTAGCCCCGGGGGAGCAGTTCTTC. Its translation is CASSSGLAPGEQFF.

In this sample, this clonotype turned up a few times. V gene TRBV27 combines with J gene TRBJ1-5; possible D gene TRBD1, 5 bases. Germline CDR1 reads MNHEY; CDR2 reads SMNVEV (reference sequence). The CDR3 has 18 amino acids. The V gene lost 4 bases and the J gene lost 2 bases, with 21 bases spanning the gap. The CDR3 DNA reads as TGTGCCAGCAGTTCATATACCAATTCACAGGTGGGCAATCAGCCCCAGCATTTT. Translated, it gives CASSSYTNSQVGNQPQHF.

This clonotype was counted many times. This chain joins TRBV7-8 and TRBJ2-5; unclear D gene. This CDR3 contains 16 residues. Germline CDR1 is SGHVS and CDR2 is FQNEAQ. Trimming removed 1 base at V and 2 bases at J, with 14 bases between. The DNA of the CDR3 is TGTGCCAGCAGCTTAGTTACTGGCACAAAACAAGAGACCCAGTACTTC. Residues: CASSLVTGTKQETQYF.

The rearrangement uses TRBV5-6 and TRBJ2-1; D remains unclear. The CDR3 loop spans 15 amino acids. V was cut by 4 bases and J by 2 bases, with 13 bases left in between. Germline CDR1 SGHDT, CDR2 YYEEEE. The CDR3, as DNA: TGTGCCAGCAGCCCCAGGTATCGTACCTACAATGAGCAGTTCTTC. It encodes CASSPRYRTYNEQFF. Based on the CDR3 plus reference TRBV5-6 and TRBJ2-1, the full variable domain is DAGVTQSPTHLIKTRGQQVTLRCSPKSGHDTVSWYQQALGQGPQFIFQYYEEEERQRGNFPDRFSGHQFPNYSSELNVNALLLGDSALYLCASSPRYRTYNEQFFGPGTRLTVL.

This clonotype was observed many times. The rearrangement joins TRBV6-5 to TRBJ1-6; 9 bases are shared with TRBD1. V shed 7 bases, J shed 10 bases, and the junction held 11 bases outside the gene matches. From germline, CDR1 is MNHEY and CDR2 SVGAGI. This CDR3 is built from 15 residues. The DNA for the CDR3 is TGTGCCAGCACCTTAGACCGGGACAGGGACTCACCCCTCCACTTT. Translating it yields CASTLDRDRDSPLHF.

This rearrangement joins TRBV4-1 to TRBJ1-2; the match to TRBD1 covers 7 bases. This CDR3 region has 15 residues. The germline gives CDR1 MGHRA, CDR2 YSYEKL. V lost 1 base, J lost 5 bases, and 7 bases stayed unmatched. CDR3 amino acids: CASSQVRQGGYGYTF. For the CDR3, the DNA is TGCGCCAGCAGCCAAGTTCGCCAGGGGGGATATGGCTACACCTTC.

The chain couples TRBV29-1 to TRBJ1-2; TRBD1 might be the D (5 bases). Trimming took 0 bases from V and 5 from J, leaving 10 bases between them. The germline CDR1 and CDR2 sequences are SQVTM and ANQGSEA. The CDR3 is 13 amino acids. The CDR3 DNA reads as TGCAGCGTTGAAGATCCCGAGGGGTATGGCTACACCTTC. This translates into CSVEDPEGYGYTF.

The chain carries TRBV7-6 and TRBJ2-7; a weak D match, TRBD1 (5 bases). The germline gives CDR1 SGHVS, CDR2 FNYEAQ. The V and J ends lost 5 bases and 3 bases respectively, with 14 bases between them. There are 14 residues in the CDR3. CDR3 loop: CASSPPVGLYEQYF. The CDR3 nucleotides are TGTGCCAGCAGCCCTCCCGTGGGGCTCTACGAGCAGTACTTC.

The chain carries TRBV19 and TRBJ2-3, with 8 bases matching TRBD2. This CDR3 comprises 16 residues. The trim removed 5 bases at V and 6 bases at J, leaving 13 bases unmatched. The germline V gene has CDR1 LNHDA and CDR2 SQIVND (reference sequence). CDR3: CASSPVAGWDGDTQYF. CDR3 sequence (DNA): TGTGCCAGTAGTCCAGTAGCGGGGTGGGACGGGGATACGCAGTATTTT.

In its sample, this clonotype was seen a few times. CDR3 sequence reads: CASSSWTGPDTQYF. For the CDR3, the DNA is TGTGCCAGCAGTTCCTGGACAGGGCCAGATACGCAGTATTTT. The genes are TRBV6-5 and TRBJ2-3, with TRBD1 identical over 8 bases. Germline values: CDR1 MNHEY, CDR2 SVGAGI. The CDR3 covers 14 residues. V trimming: 4 bases; J trimming: 4 bases; junction bases outside the gene matches: 4.

This clonotype was detected only a few times. As DNA, the CDR3 is TGTGCCACGCTTGGACAGGGCGCGAACACCGGGGAGCTGTTTTTT. Encoded protein: CATLGQGANTGELFF. The chain has TRBV10-3 and TRBJ2-2; 8 nucleotides agree with TRBD1. The CDR3 extends over 15 amino acids. The V gene's germline CDR1 is ENHRY and CDR2 SYGVKD. J lost 0 bases, V lost 10 bases, and 7 bases had no gene match.

V usage is TRBV4-2 and J usage is TRBJ2-1, with 11 bases lining up with TRBD2. CDR3 size: 18 residues. CDR1 and CDR2 (germline): LGHNA, YNFKEQ. V dropped 0 bases and J dropped 4; count of bases not matched to a gene: 8. CDR3 nucleotide sequence: TGTGCCAGCAGCCAAGAGACCCTAGCGGGGGGCGGGTACAATGAGCAGTTCTTC. This gives the protein CASSQETLAGGGYNEQFF.

V gene TRBV7-8 combines with J gene TRBJ2-5; D is perhaps TRBD1 or TRBD2 (5 bases each). Trimming took 5 bases from V and 1 from J, leaving 14 bases between them. From germline, CDR1 is SGHVS and CDR2 FQNEAQ. The CDR3 extends over 15 amino acids. Here the CDR3 reads CASSPKVGGQETQYF. CDR3 DNA sequence: TGTGCCAGCAGCCCAAAGGTTGGGGGCCAAGAGACCCAGTACTTC.

This clonotype has a single count. Sequence at one end of the junction differs from germline and may be a read error. The chain uses TRBV6-2 or TRBV6-3 and TRBJ1-5, with D possibly TRBD1 on 5 matching bases. Germline values: CDR1 MNHEY, CDR2 SVGEGT. The CDR3 loop spans 15 amino acids. The CDR3 loop is CASSHGGTSNQPLHF. In DNA, the CDR3 is TGTGCCAGCAGCCACGGGGGAACGAGCAATCAGCCCCTGCATTTT.

CDR3 bases: TGTGCCAGCAGTAACCCCCGGACAGGGGATTTAGAAGCTTTCTTT. Translation gives CASSNPRTGDLEAFF. The chain joins TRBV6-5 to TRBJ1-1; 9 bases agree with TRBD1. V dropped 5 bases and J dropped 8; count of bases not matched to a gene: 12. The CDR3 contains 15 residues. The germline gives CDR1 MNHEY, CDR2 SVGAGI.